This T cell receptor beta chain came from a study of T cell changes during pregnancy in multiple sclerosis. Method: immunoSEQ multiplex PCR; TCRdb's copy keeps in-frame clones and lacks some. Here the sample spans some 18,000 clones, around 87% being singletons. Per germline, CDR1 LNHDA and CDR2 SQIVND (reference sequence). The length of the CDR3 is 18 residues. V lost 5 bases and J lost 4; bases outside the gene matches: 15. This clone was counted once. The chain recombines TRBV19 with TRBJ2-5; TRBD2 matches at 11 bases. The sequence came from a female donor in good health, enrolled as a control in a pregnancy study. This specimen was CD8+ T cells from peripheral blood mononuclear cells, taken in the third trimester of pregnancy. The CDR3 coding sequence is TGTGCCAGTAGTCCCCTTGGTGGTAGCGGGAGGGTTGGAGAGACCCAGTACTTC. Residues: CASSPLGGSGRVGETQYF.